Shown below are 29 T cell receptor beta chains from a single sample sequenced in a study of T cells in Graves' hyperthyroidism and ophthalmopathy. The source material, RNA transcripts, was used to amplify TCR beta CDR3 regions. HTBI primers were employed in a first-round RT-PCR of the TCR CDR3. A single record per CDR3 protein comes from TCRdb applying MiXCR to the multiplex PCR reads. The table has 450,000 to 650,000 distinct CDR3 sequences, about 15% seen once. Sequenced material: blood. The receptor source for this set is a young woman with Graves' ophthalmopathy.

This clonotype came up many times. The genes are TRBV27 and TRBJ2-1, with unresolved D. The CDR3 runs 16 residues. Trimming pared 5 bases from V and 1 base from J, leaving 15 bases between. CDR1 MNHEY and CDR2 SMNVEV come from the germline V gene (reference sequence). The CDR3 is CASSPLPLSSYNEQFF. The CDR3 DNA reads TGTGCCAGCAGTCCCCTGCCCCTATCGTCCTACAATGAGCAGTTCTTC.

Remarks on this clonotype: This could be a read error, since a much larger clone is one nucleotide away. The chain has TRBV7-9 and TRBJ2-3; 7 positions match TRBD1. The CDR3 length is 16 residues. Germline CDR1 and CDR2: SEHNR and FQNEAQ (reference sequence). The CDR3 DNA follows: TGTGCCGGCAGCTCGGGACAGAGCCTTTCCACAGATACGCAGTATTTT. Amino acid sequence: CAGSSGQSLSTDTQYF.

V is TRBV5-1 and J is TRBJ2-7; D may match TRBD1 or TRBD2 (5 bases each). V shed 0 bases and J shed 3 bases, with 16 bases lying between them. The CDR3 contains 16 residues. In germline, CDR1 is SGHRS, CDR2 YFSETQ. The CDR3 DNA reads as TGCGCCAGCAGCTTGGTCAGGTGGGGGAATCGCTACGAGCAGTACTTC. Protein: CASSLVRWGNRYEQYF.

V and J are TRBV28 and TRBJ1-2; tentatively, D is TRBD1 (5 bases). The V gene's germline CDR1 is MDHEN and CDR2 SYDVKM. The V gene lost 3 bases and the J gene lost 6 bases, with 11 bases spanning the gap. This CDR3 is 13 amino acids long. CDR3: CASSFLGGNGYTF. For the CDR3, the DNA is TGTGCCAGCAGTTTTTTGGGGGGAAATGGCTACACCTTC.

This clonotype was seen repeatedly, ten times or more. The rearrangement uses TRBV11-2 and TRBJ2-3; 10 nucleotides agree with TRBD2. This CDR3 region has 18 residues. V was pared by 5 bases and J by 3 bases, with 14 bases of the junction left unmatched. Germline CDR1 is SGHAT and CDR2 is FQNNGV. The DNA for the CDR3 is TGTGCCAGCAGCCGGAGGGGATCTAGCGGGAGTTTTACAGATACGCAGTATTTT. Protein: CASSRRGSSGSFTDTQYF.

This chain joins TRBV7-2 and TRBJ1-4; D unclear. This CDR3 region has 14 residues. Germline-derived CDR1 and CDR2 are SGHTA and FQGNSA. V was trimmed by 2 bases and J by 5 bases, leaving 9 bases between them. The CDR3 here is CASSLQMTNEKLFF. The CDR3 DNA follows: TGTGCCAGCAGCTTACAGATGACAAATGAAAAACTGTTTTTT.

The rearrangement uses TRBV2 and TRBJ2-1; no firm D call. The CDR3 covers 15 residues. The V gene lost 3 bases and the J gene lost 6 bases, with 15 bases spanning the gap. The germline V gene has CDR1 SNHLY and CDR2 FYNNEI. The CDR3 coding sequence is TGTGCCAGCAGTGAGCTTGTTGTAGGGTCCAATGAGCAGTTCTTC. It yields the protein CASSELVVGSNEQFF.

This clonotype occurred many times. V and J are TRBV28 and TRBJ1-2, with D perhaps matching TRBD1 (5 bases). The CDR3 is 14 residues long. CDR1 is MDHEN, CDR2 SYDVKM, per germline. Trimming left V 5 bases short and J 4 bases short, with 14 bases between. The CDR3 sequence is CASSIPQGLYGYTF. CDR3 nucleotide sequence: TGTGCCAGCAGTATTCCTCAGGGTCTCTATGGCTACACCTTC.

A few counts support this clonotype. The rearrangement joins TRBV27 to TRBJ1-2; perhaps TRBD1 as D (6 bases). The CDR3 runs to 15 residues. The V and J ends lost 4 bases and 4 bases respectively, with 16 bases between them. CDR1 is MNHEY and CDR2 is SMNVEV in the germline V gene (reference sequence). CDR3 DNA sequence: TGTGCCAGCAGTTCTCACAGGGCAGTGGGCTATGGCTACACCTTC. The encoded protein is CASSSHRAVGYGYTF.

This clonotype was counted ten times or more. V and J are TRBV11-3 and TRBJ2-5; TRBD2 agrees at 7 bases. The CDR3 covers 13 residues. Losses at the gene ends were 5 bases for V and 6 bases for J; bases not matched to a gene: 6. Germline V gene sequence: CDR1 SGHNT, CDR2 YENEEA. CDR3 coding DNA: TGTGCCAGCAGCCTCGGACTAGGGAAGACCCAGTACTTC. As protein: CASSLGLGKTQYF. Full variable domain (remainder filled in from reference TRBV11-3 and TRBJ2-5): EAGVVQSPRYKIIEKKQPVAFWCNPISGHNTLYWYLQNLGQGPELLIRYENEEAVDDSQLPKDRFSAERLKGVDSTLKIQPAELGDSAVYLCASSLGLGKTQYFGPGTRLLVL.

In its sample, this clonotype was seen many times. The CDR3 protein is CASSFDRRIAYEQYF. In DNA, the CDR3 is TGTGCCAGCAGCTTCGACAGGCGAATCGCCTACGAGCAGTACTTC. V usage is TRBV7-9 and J usage is TRBJ2-7; TRBD1 is a possible D gene (6 bases). The CDR3 loop spans 15 amino acids. The V gene's germline CDR1 is SEHNR and CDR2 FQNEAQ (reference sequence). Trimming took 3 bases from V and 2 from J, leaving 14 bases between them.

This clonotype was found a few times. This chain joins TRBV10-3 and TRBJ2-7; 9 bases match TRBD1. This CDR3 comprises 13 residues. CDR1 and CDR2 (germline): ENHRY, SYGVKD. The trim removed 6 bases at V and 7 bases at J, leaving 7 bases unmatched. The CDR3 DNA follows: TGTGCCATCAGGGGGACAGGGACCTCGGAGCAGTACTTC. Translating gives CAIRGTGTSEQYF.

This clonotype has more than one count but fewer than ten. This chain connects TRBV5-1 to TRBJ2-2, with D unresolved. CDR3 length: 13 residues. Per the germline V gene, CDR1 is SGHRS and CDR2 is YFSETQ. Deletions cut 4 bases from V and 8 bases from J, with 12 bases between. The CDR3, as DNA: TGCGCCAGCAGCCCTTTCGAGGCGGGGGAGCTGTTTTTT. It yields the protein CASSPFEAGELFF.

The V gene is TRBV4-1, the J gene TRBJ1-5; no reliable D call. Germline V gene data show CDR1 as MGHRA and CDR2 as YSYEKL. V was clipped by 0 bases and J by 7 bases, with 13 bases between them. The CDR3 runs 15 residues. The CDR3 loop reads CASSQDGQARQPQHF. The CDR3 region has the DNA TGCGCCAGCAGCCAAGACGGGCAGGCTAGACAGCCCCAGCATTTT.

This clonotype has just a few counts. The chain joins TRBV10-3 to TRBJ1-2, with D perhaps TRBD1 (5 bases). Trimming left V 0 bases short and J 3 bases short, with 17 bases between. The CDR3 covers 17 residues. The germline V gene has CDR1 ENHRY and CDR2 SYGVKD. Here the CDR3 reads CAISESGQPREDYGYTF. DNA for the CDR3: TGTGCCATCAGTGAGTCGGGGCAGCCCCGGGAGGACTATGGCTACACCTTC.

This clonotype was seen many times. The genes are TRBV11-2 and TRBJ2-1, with 14 bases lining up with TRBD2. The CDR3 totals 18 residues. Germline CDR1 and CDR2: SGHAT and FQNNGV. With 4 bases clipped from V and 0 bases from J, the junction kept 5 bases outside the gene matches. The CDR3 nucleotides are TGTGCCAGCAGCTCCGGGACTAGCGGGAGTTCCTCCTACAATGAGCAGTTCTTC. This encodes CASSSGTSGSSSYNEQFF.

This chain joins TRBV18 and TRBJ1-4; D gene uncertain. CDR1 and CDR2 from the germline V gene are KGHSH and LQKENI. The V gene lost 3 bases and the J gene lost 3 bases, with 11 bases spanning the gap. The CDR3 consists of 15 residues. The CDR3: CASSPSRSSNEKLFF. CDR3 in DNA: TGTGCCAGCTCACCTTCCCGGTCTTCTAATGAAAAACTGTTTTTT.

Of note for this clonotype: At one end, the junction sequence differs from germline, possibly due to a read error. The chain joins TRBV5-6 to TRBJ1-3; possible D gene TRBD1, 6 bases. CDR3 length equals 18 residues. Germline V gene data show CDR1 as SGHDT and CDR2 as YYEEEE. The CDR3 bases are TGTGCCGGCAGCTTGGTCGGGGGGGCCCCTCGGAGAGGAAACACCATATATTTT. Translation gives CAGSLVGGAPRRGNTIYF.

This chain uses TRBV4-1 with TRBJ1-1; no clear D gene. V was trimmed by 4 bases and J by 6 bases, leaving 12 bases between them. CDR3 length: 13 amino acids. Germline V gene lookup returns CDR1 MGHRA and CDR2 YSYEKL. The CDR3 spells CASSRQAVAEAFF. DNA for the CDR3: TGCGCCAGCAGCCGGCAGGCGGTCGCTGAAGCTTTCTTT.

This clonotype was seen at least ten times. The CDR3 sequence is CSATSAGSSTDTQYF. CDR3 nucleotides: TGCAGTGCTACATCAGCGGGGTCTAGCACAGATACGCAGTATTTT. The J gene is TRBJ2-3, the V gene TRBV20-1; 7 bases line up with TRBD2. CDR1 DFQATT and CDR2 SNEGSKA come from the germline V gene (reference sequence). The CDR3 extends over 15 amino acids. Germline trimming cut 4 bases from V and 0 bases from J; bases unmatched to any gene: 7.

A few counts support this clonotype. The chain carries TRBV6-2 or TRBV6-3 and TRBJ2-7; D unresolved. V was clipped by 1 base and J by 5 bases, with 21 bases between them. Germline V gene lookup returns CDR1 MNHEY and CDR2 SVGEGT. The CDR3 totals 17 residues. In DNA form, the CDR3 reads TGTGCCAGCAGTTACTTTATAGATCCGGCGAGGATCCACGAGCAGTACTTC. Its translation: CASSYFIDPARIHEQYF.

This clonotype occurred a few times. The genes are TRBV7-9 and TRBJ2-2; TRBD1 matches 7 bases. This CDR3 spans 15 amino acids. Germline trimming cut 5 bases from V and 1 base from J; bases unmatched to any gene: 4. Germline CDR1 is SEHNR and CDR2 is FQNEAQ (reference sequence). The CDR3 here is CASSHRDRNTGELFF. The CDR3 DNA reads as TGTGCCAGCAGCCACCGGGACAGGAACACCGGGGAGCTGTTTTTT.

This clonotype appeared many times. The rearrangement joins TRBV28 to TRBJ2-7; D is uncertain. Germline V lookup: CDR1 MDHEN, CDR2 SYDVKM. CDR3 length: 13 residues. Trimming took off 10 bases at V and 7 bases at J, with 20 bases between the two ends. The CDR3 loop is CATPPHSSWEQYF. CDR3 bases: TGTGCCACCCCCCCCCACTCTTCGTGGGAGCAGTACTTC.

This clonotype was seen only a few times. This sequence joins TRBV3-1 and TRBJ2-5; the D is unclear. V lost 2 bases and J 3 bases, leaving 4 bases between the germline ends. CDR1 LGHDT and CDR2 YNNKEL come from the germline V gene (reference sequence). This CDR3 region has 12 residues. This chain's CDR3 is CASSQSKETQYF. In DNA form, the CDR3 reads TGTGCCAGCAGCCAATCAAAAGAGACCCAGTACTTC.

This clonotype has a count of ten or more. The chain couples TRBV7-2 to TRBJ2-3, with unresolved D. Germline V gene data show CDR1 as SGHTA and CDR2 as FQGNSA. The CDR3 spans 12 residues. The ends were cut back, 6 bases at V and 8 bases at J, with 12 bases in the middle. The CDR3 is CASSRDLGTQYF. The CDR3 coding sequence is TGTGCCAGCAGTCGAGACCTTGGTACGCAGTATTTT.

This clonotype came up many times. The J gene is TRBJ2-5, the V gene TRBV30; the D is unclear. CDR1 GTSNPN and CDR2 SVGIG come from the germline V gene (reference sequence). This CDR3 has 16 residues. Trimming shortened V by 0 bases and J by 3 bases, and 17 bases separated the two germline ends. The CDR3: CAWSVLEEVAEETQYF. CDR3 sequence (DNA): TGTGCCTGGAGTGTACTCGAAGAGGTAGCAGAAGAGACCCAGTACTTC.

This clonotype was recorded at least ten times. The rearrangement links TRBV6-2 or TRBV6-3 to TRBJ1-5; 7 bases line up with TRBD1. V was clipped by 5 bases and J by 6 bases; unmatched bases: 7. The CDR3 contains 14 residues. Germline CDR1 reads MNHEY; CDR2 reads SVGEGT. The CDR3: CASSPDRVSQPQHF. The CDR3 coding sequence is TGTGCCAGCAGTCCAGACAGGGTGAGTCAGCCCCAGCATTTT.

The chain has TRBV5-4 and TRBJ2-7; TRBD2 might be the D (5 bases). The V end lost 4 bases, the J end lost 5 bases, and 16 bases lay between the germline ends. In germline, CDR1 is SGHNT, CDR2 YYREEE (reference sequence). The CDR3 covers 14 residues. The CDR3 here is CASSQDYTVHEQYF. The CDR3 coding sequence is TGTGCCAGCAGCCAAGACTATACGGTGCACGAGCAGTACTTC.

About this clonotype: A much larger clone differs from this one at a single base, so this may be a read error. The rearrangement joins TRBV18 to TRBJ1-1; D is unresolved. The germline V and J ends were trimmed by 3 bases and 0 bases, with 14 bases remaining between them. The CDR3 has 16 residues. The germline V gene has CDR1 KGHSH and CDR2 LQKENI. CDR3 nucleotides: TGTGCCAGCTCACCCTCGGTGCGAAGGGTGAACACTGAAGCTTTCTTT. This sequence encodes CASSPSVRRVNTEAFF.